These 8 T cell receptor beta chains were all obtained from the same sample, sequenced in a study of shared clonotypes between healthy human individuals. Method: immunoSEQ multiplex PCR; TCRdb's copy keeps in-frame clones and lacks some. The table includes under 650,000 clones, 90% to 97% detected once. The specimen sequenced was naive CD4+ T cells sorted from blood. Subset meaning: CD45RA+ positively selected. The receptors shown here come from a woman aged 30 to 39 in good health.

The chain combines TRBV5-1 with TRBJ2-7; 9 nucleotides align to TRBD2. The germline CDR1 and CDR2 sequences are SGHRS and YFSETQ. V was clipped by 2 bases and J by 4 bases; unmatched bases: 7. This CDR3 is built from 15 residues. CDR3 residues: CASSFSSGVIYEQYF. Here the CDR3 DNA reads TGCGCCAGCAGCTTTTCTAGCGGGGTCATATACGAGCAGTACTTC.

Concerning this clone itself: One end of the junction fails to match germline, which may point to a read error. The sample carries other DNA sequences with the same CDR3. DNA of the CDR3: TGTGCCAGCGTCCCCCGGACAGGGGGTTCCTACGAGCAGTATTTC. This sequence encodes CASVPRTGGSYEQYF. This chain links TRBV6-1 with TRBJ2-7; 10 nucleotides line up with TRBD1. Germline V gene data show CDR1 as MNHNS and CDR2 as SASEGT. The CDR3 is 15 amino acids.

The J gene is TRBJ1-6, the V gene TRBV28; 9 bases fit TRBD1. With V trimmed by 7 bases and J by 13 bases, 17 bases remained unmatched. The CDR3 consists of 16 residues. Looked up from germline, CDR1 is MDHEN and CDR2 is SYDVKM. The CDR3 sequence is CASISTGGAWGFPLHF. CDR3 bases: TGTGCCAGCATCTCAACAGGGGGCGCATGGGGATTCCCCCTCCACTTT.

V is TRBV28 and J is TRBJ1-3; D gene uncertain. CDR1 and CDR2 (germline): MDHEN, SYDVKM. Trimming left V 6 bases short and J 2 bases short, with 20 bases between. This CDR3 comprises 17 residues. The CDR3 sequence: CASRANLVRIAGNTIYF. In nucleotides, the CDR3 is TGTGCCAGCAGGGCTAATCTGGTCCGGATAGCTGGAAACACCATATATTTT.

The V gene is TRBV5-1, the J gene TRBJ2-3; 12 bases fit TRBD2. This CDR3 spans 16 amino acids. V dropped 4 bases and J dropped 0; count of bases not matched to a gene: 3. Germline V gene data show CDR1 as SGHRS and CDR2 as YFSETQ. CDR3 nucleotide sequence: TGCGCCAGCAGCCTGACTAGCGGGGGCAGCACAGATACGCAGTATTTT. It yields the protein CASSLTSGGSTDTQYF.

In its sample, this clone was seen once. The V call is TRBV29-1, the J call TRBJ1-3; D is possibly TRBD1 (5 bases). This CDR3 comprises 13 residues. The germline V gene encodes CDR1 SQVTM and CDR2 ANQGSEA. V was shortened by 3 bases and J by 4 bases, with 10 bases between the two germline ends. The CDR3 DNA sequence: TGCAGCGTTGATACAGGAACGGGAAACACCATATATTTT. Protein sequence: CSVDTGTGNTIYF.

The chain uses TRBV5-1 and TRBJ1-1, with unresolved D. Germline V CDR1 and CDR2: SGHRS, YFSETQ. The ends were cut back, 7 bases at V and 2 bases at J, with 9 bases in the middle. The CDR3 runs 12 residues. The chain's CDR3 is CASRRGNTEAFF. CDR3 bases: TGCGCCAGCCGTCGGGGAAACACTGAAGCTTTCTTT.

The gene calls are TRBV5-1 and TRBJ2-2, with D uncertain. V gave up 1 base and J gave up 4 bases, with 14 bases separating them. The CDR3 spans 16 residues. Germline-derived CDR1 and CDR2 are SGHRS and YFSETQ. CDR3 coding DNA: TGCGCCAGCAGCTTGTGGCGGAGTGACGGCACCGGGGAGCTGTTTTTT. Translation: CASSLWRSDGTGELFF.